The T cell receptor beta chain described here comes from a study of blood T cell repertoires in COVID-19. Study information: Sites in the United States, Italy and Spain provided acute and convalescent COVID-19 samples. Sample material is recorded as cDNA or gDNA derived from T cells, B-cell-depleted T cells, or PBMCs.

Looked up from germline, CDR1 is SGHTA and CDR2 is FQGNSA. The CDR3 loop spans 13 amino acids. V lost 3 bases and J lost 10; bases outside the gene matches: 5. TCRdb's table, derived via immunoSEQ multiplex PCR, lists solely in-frame clones and lacks some. This sample has over 200,000 clones, with roughly 88% found just once. Sequenced sample: peripheral blood. The receptor's source is a young man with active or convalescent COVID-19. V gene TRBV7-2 combines with J gene TRBJ2-5; 10 bases align to TRBD1. The CDR3 DNA is TGTGCCAGCAGCTTGGGACAGGGGAATGGCCAGTACTTC. It translates to CASSLGQGNGQYF.